The clone carrying this T cell receptor beta chain has just one count. This CDR3 has 12 residues. V lost 5 bases to trimming and J lost 4 bases, with 8 bases between them. The sample belongs to a study of blood T cell repertoires in COVID-19. Study background: Sites in the United States, Italy and Spain provided acute and convalescent COVID-19 samples.

Sequencing was performed with immunoSEQ multiplex PCR; in TCRdb, only in-frame clones are kept and a portion is missing. The data hold 130,000 or so clones, with about 89% observed a single time. Seattle researchers signed up patients amid active infection and tracked them longitudinally. Sequencing was carried out using peripheral blood. This clonotype originated in a man aged 55-75 years with COVID-19, enrolled during active disease. The chain recombines TRBV12-3 or TRBV12-4 with TRBJ1-1, with D uncertain. This CDR3 is CASSLTRTEAFF. CDR3 sequence (DNA): TGTGCCAGCAGTCTGACACGCACTGAAGCTTTCTTT.